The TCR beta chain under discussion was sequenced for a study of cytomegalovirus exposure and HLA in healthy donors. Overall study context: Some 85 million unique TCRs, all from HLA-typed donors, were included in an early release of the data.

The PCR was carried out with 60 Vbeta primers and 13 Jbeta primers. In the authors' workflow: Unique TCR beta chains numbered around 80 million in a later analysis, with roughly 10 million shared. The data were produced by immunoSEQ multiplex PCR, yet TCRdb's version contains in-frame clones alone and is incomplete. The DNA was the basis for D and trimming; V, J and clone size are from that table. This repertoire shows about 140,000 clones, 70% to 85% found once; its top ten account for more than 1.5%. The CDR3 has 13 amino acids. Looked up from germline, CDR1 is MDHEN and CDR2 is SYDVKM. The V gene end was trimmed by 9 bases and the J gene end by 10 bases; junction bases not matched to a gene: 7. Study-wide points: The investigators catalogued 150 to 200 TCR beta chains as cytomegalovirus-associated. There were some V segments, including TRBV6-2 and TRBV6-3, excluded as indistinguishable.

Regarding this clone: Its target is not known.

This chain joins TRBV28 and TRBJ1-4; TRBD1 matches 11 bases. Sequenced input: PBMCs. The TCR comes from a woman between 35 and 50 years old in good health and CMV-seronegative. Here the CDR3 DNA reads TGTGCCAGTATGGGACAGGGGGAAGGAAAACTGTTTTTT. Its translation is CASMGQGEGKLFF.